This entry lists 6 T cell receptor beta chains sequenced from one sample in a study of blood T cell repertoires in COVID-19. Produced via immunoSEQ multiplex PCR; TCRdb's table is partial and in-frame only. The repertoire holds over 200,000 clones, about nine tenths seen once, with roughly 4% in the top ten. The sample comprised peripheral blood. Source of these receptors: a man in his 60s who had recovered from COVID-19.

The CDR3: CAWSAGQNYGYTF. The CDR3 DNA follows: TGTGCCTGGAGTGCCGGACAAAACTATGGCTACACCTTC. V usage is TRBV30 and J usage is TRBJ1-2, with a weak D call TRBD1 (5 bases). In germline, CDR1 is GTSNPN, CDR2 SVGIG (reference sequence). Trimming took off 1 base at V and 2 bases at J, with 8 bases between the two ends. The CDR3 is 13 residues long.

The J gene is TRBJ1-3, the V gene TRBV5-1; the match to TRBD1 covers 8 bases. The CDR3 is 15 amino acids. V lost 2 bases, J lost 4 bases, and 5 bases stayed unmatched. Looked up from germline, CDR1 is SGHRS and CDR2 is YFSETQ. CDR3 loop: CASSFTGQGGNTIYF. In nucleotides, the CDR3 is TGCGCCAGCAGCTTTACCGGACAGGGAGGAAACACCATATATTTT.

The chain joins TRBV6-1 to TRBJ2-1, with 7 bases matching TRBD1. The CDR3 runs 18 residues. J was trimmed by 2 bases and V by 4 bases; bases with no gene match: 14. Germline CDR1 and CDR2: MNHNS and SASEGT. In DNA, the CDR3 is TGTGCCAGCAGTGGGGACAGAGTAGGGGAAGCCGCCTACAATGAGCAGTTCTTC. Translated: CASSGDRVGEAAYNEQFF.

The V call is TRBV19, the J call TRBJ2-2, with 7 nucleotides matching TRBD1. Germline trimming cut 3 bases from V and 0 bases from J; bases unmatched to any gene: 10. The CDR3 runs 18 residues. Germline V lookup: CDR1 LNHDA, CDR2 SQIVND (reference sequence). The CDR3 nucleotides read TGTGCCAGTAGTATGAGGGACAGCTTGACTTCGAACACCGGGGAGCTGTTTTTT. Its protein product is CASSMRDSLTSNTGELFF.

The chain links TRBV2 to TRBJ2-7, with 9 positions matching TRBD1. Trimming took 0 bases from V and 4 from J; bases not matched to a gene: 4. CDR3 length: 15 residues. Germline CDR1 and CDR2: SNHLY and FYNNEI. CDR3 in amino acids: CASSEAGTGFYEQYF. Here the CDR3 DNA reads TGTGCCAGCAGTGAAGCTGGGACAGGGTTTTACGAGCAGTACTTC.

V and J are TRBV9 and TRBJ2-5; the match to TRBD1 covers 9 bases. Germline V gene sequence: CDR1 SGDLS, CDR2 YYNGEE. Germline trimming cut 5 bases from V and 5 bases from J; bases unmatched to any gene: 10. There are 15 residues in the CDR3. The CDR3 loop reads CASSSSTGGAETQYF. Written as DNA, the CDR3 is TGTGCCAGCAGTTCATCTACAGGGGGCGCGGAGACCCAGTACTTC.